The 25 T cell receptor beta chains in this list originate from one sample, sequenced in a study of shared clonotypes between healthy human individuals (dated by TCRdb to the early 2020s). Library preparation employed the immunoSEQ multiplex PCR assay. The table comes from immuneACCESS by way of TCRdb, which keeps in-frame sequences with V and J called. Part of the clones is missing from these tables; in studies checked, under half for an unresolved V gene and the rest for unknown reasons. Within this sample are roughly 500,000 clones, with 90% to 97% of them counted one time only. The leading ten clones occupy 0.06% of the sample. Material for sequencing was naive CD4+ T cells sorted from blood. What the cell subset or site label conveys for this sample: CD45RA+ positively selected. The receptors were sampled from a woman in her thirties in good health.

The rearrangement uses TRBV19 and TRBJ1-2, with D uncertain. The germline gives CDR1 LNHDA, CDR2 SQIVND (reference sequence). Trimming cost V 3 bases and J 2 bases, with 10 bases left between them. There are 14 residues in the CDR3. The CDR3 DNA is TGTGCCAGTAGTATCGCAGAGATAAACTATGGCTACACCTTC. Its protein product is CASSIAEINYGYTF.

The chain has TRBV12-5 and TRBJ1-1, with D possibly matching TRBD1 (6 bases). The CDR3 loop spans 13 amino acids. The germline V gene has CDR1 LGHNT and CDR2 FRNRAP. Written as DNA, the CDR3 is TGTGCCGCATCACAGGGAGAAGGGACTGAAGCTTTCTTT. Its protein is CAASQGEGTEAFF.

The J gene is TRBJ1-1, the V gene TRBV5-6; D is perhaps TRBD1 (5 bases). From germline, CDR1 is SGHDT and CDR2 YYEEEE. The CDR3 is 14 residues long. Trimming cost V 1 base and J 1 base, with 8 bases left between them. The CDR3 sequence: CASSLRGQNTEAFF. The CDR3 nucleotides are TGTGCCAGCAGCTTGCGAGGACAGAACACTGAAGCTTTCTTT.

V is TRBV7-2 and J is TRBJ1-2; the match to TRBD1 covers 8 bases. Trimming cost V 3 bases and J 3 bases; bases outside gene matches: 3. Germline CDR1 and CDR2: SGHTA and FQGNSA. This CDR3 is built from 14 residues. Here the CDR3 reads CASSFTGGDYGYTF. CDR3 nucleotide sequence: TGTGCCAGCAGCTTTACAGGGGGAGACTATGGCTACACCTTC.

The CDR3 spells CASRGDRSNYGYTF. CDR3 coding DNA: TGTGCCAGCAGGGGGGACAGATCGAACTATGGCTACACCTTC. The chain joins TRBV6-5 to TRBJ1-2; 7 nucleotides line up with TRBD1. CDR1 and CDR2 from the germline V gene are MNHEY and SVGAGI. After removal of 6 bases from V and 2 bases from J, the junction contained 6 bases not matched to a gene. The CDR3 sequence is 14 residues long.

V usage is TRBV18 and J usage is TRBJ2-7, with TRBD1 identical over 7 bases. J gave up 2 bases and V 2 bases, and 6 bases lay outside the gene matches. The CDR3 sequence is 15 residues long. Germline CDR1 and CDR2: KGHSH and LQKENI. The CDR3 region has the DNA TGTGCCAGCTCACCAAGACAGGGTCTCACCTACGAGCAGTACTTC. This sequence encodes CASSPRQGLTYEQYF. Drawing the rest from reference TRBV18 and TRBJ2-7, the complete variable domain is NAGVMQNPRHLVRRRGQEARLRCSPMKGHSHVYWYRQLPEEGLKFMVYLQKENIIDESGMPKERFSAEFPKEGPSILRIQQVVRGDSAAYFCASSPRQGLTYEQYFGPGTRLTVT.

The chain recombines TRBV19 with TRBJ1-5, with TRBD1 as a possible D gene (5 bases). The CDR3 spans 16 residues. Per the germline V gene, CDR1 is LNHDA and CDR2 is SQIVND (reference sequence). V dropped 0 bases and J dropped 2 bases, with 11 bases sitting between them. CDR3: CASSIEQGAGNQPQHF. The CDR3 nucleotides are TGTGCCAGTAGTATAGAACAAGGGGCGGGCAATCAGCCCCAGCATTTT.

In the case of this clone: Mismatch with germline at one junction end may stem from a read error. The chain is built from TRBV28 and TRBJ2-1, with D hard to call. Germline V gene sequence: CDR1 MDHEN, CDR2 SYDVKM. CDR3 size: 11 residues. The CDR3 protein is CASRLYLEQFF. The CDR3 coding sequence is TGTGCCAGCAGGTTATACCTTGAGCAGTTCTTC. Full variable domain (outside the CDR3, taken from reference TRBV28 and TRBJ2-1): DVKVTQSSRYLVKRTGEKVFLECVQDMDHENMFWYRQDPGLGLRLIYFSYDVKMKEKGDIPEGYSVSREKKERFSLILESASTNQTSMYLCASRLYLEQFFGPGTRLTVL.

On this clone itself: The same CDR3 can be traced to other DNA sequences in this sample. V usage is TRBV5-1 and J usage is TRBJ1-1; D gene unclear. The V and J ends lost 0 bases and 0 bases respectively, with 6 bases between them. The CDR3 sequence is 14 residues long. Germline V lookup: CDR1 SGHRS, CDR2 YFSETQ. The CDR3 coding sequence is TGCGCCAGCAGCTTGGAGGGAATGAACACTGAAGCTTTCTTT. Translating gives CASSLEGMNTEAFF.

The chain recombines TRBV28 with TRBJ1-5; 7 nucleotides line up with TRBD1. V dropped 5 bases and J dropped 4; count of bases not matched to a gene: 5. Germline values: CDR1 MDHEN, CDR2 SYDVKM. The CDR3 extends over 14 amino acids. As DNA, the CDR3 is TGTGCCAGCAGTATACCCAGGGGGAATCAGCCCCAGCATTTT. This codes for CASSIPRGNQPQHF. Looking up the rest from reference TRBV28 and TRBJ1-5 gives the full variable domain: DVKVTQSSRYLVKRTGEKVFLECVQDMDHENMFWYRQDPGLGLRLIYFSYDVKMKEKGDIPEGYSVSREKKERFSLILESASTNQTSMYLCASSIPRGNQPQHFGDGTRLSIL.

This rearrangement joins TRBV7-2 to TRBJ2-7; 7 nucleotides agree with TRBD2. The CDR3 totals 15 residues. Germline CDR1 reads SGHTA; CDR2 reads FQGNSA. V shed 6 bases, J shed 4 bases, and the junction held 12 bases outside the gene matches. The CDR3 loop reads CASRQAGAGIYEQYF. CDR3 nucleotides: TGTGCCAGCAGACAGGCGGGAGCGGGAATTTACGAGCAGTACTTC.

The rearrangement uses TRBV7-7 and TRBJ2-5, with TRBD2 as a possible D gene (6 bases). The germline V and J ends were trimmed by 0 bases and 5 bases, with 10 bases remaining between them. Per germline, CDR1 SSHAT and CDR2 FNYEAQ (reference sequence). CDR3 length: 14 residues. The CDR3 region is CASSLAGRAETQYF. CDR3 DNA: TGTGCCAGCAGCTTAGCCGGGAGAGCCGAGACCCAGTACTTC.

J is TRBJ2-5 and V is TRBV9; no clear D gene. The V and J ends lost 0 bases and 5 bases respectively, with 14 bases between them. Germline CDR1 is SGDLS and CDR2 is YYNGEE. The CDR3 is 15 amino acids. CDR3 loop: CASSVGVAAVETQYF. The CDR3 DNA reads as TGTGCCAGCAGCGTAGGAGTGGCTGCGGTGGAGACCCAGTACTTC. The whole variable domain, remainder taken from reference TRBV9 and TRBJ2-5, is DSGVTQTPKHLITATGQRVTLRCSPRSGDLSVYWYQQSLDQGLQFLIQYYNGEERAKGNILERFSAQQFPDLHSELNLSSLELGDSALYFCASSVGVAAVETQYFGPGTRLLVL.

The rearrangement links TRBV5-6 to TRBJ2-7; the match to TRBD1 covers 7 bases. Germline CDR1 and CDR2: SGHDT and YYEEEE. This CDR3 has 15 amino acids. Germline trimming cut 7 bases from V and 6 bases from J; bases unmatched to any gene: 16. CDR3 DNA: TGTGCCAGCGAACTCCTGGGCAGGGGGTCAGGCGAGCAGTACTTC. Translating it yields CASELLGRGSGEQYF. The full variable domain, its missing parts supplied by reference TRBV5-6 and TRBJ2-7, is DAGVTQSPTHLIKTRGQQVTLRCSPKSGHDTVSWYQQALGQGPQFIFQYYEEEERQRGNFPDRFSGHQFPNYSSELNVNALLLGDSALYLCASELLGRGSGEQYFGPGTRLTVT.

The DNA for the CDR3 is TGTGCCAGCAGGGGAACAGGGGACCATAATTCACCCCTCCACTTT. Encoded protein: CASRGTGDHNSPLHF. V gene TRBV2 combines with J gene TRBJ1-6, with 7 bases matching TRBD1. V shed 6 bases and J 5 bases; nucleotides not matched to a gene: 7. CDR3 length equals 15 residues. CDR1 and CDR2 from the germline V gene are SNHLY and FYNNEI. The full variable domain, completed using reference TRBV2 and TRBJ1-6, is EPEVTQTPSHQVTQMGQEVILRCVPISNHLYFYWYRQILGQKVEFLVSFYNNEISEKSEIFDDQFSVERPDGSNFTLKIRSTKLEDSAMYFCASRGTGDHNSPLHFGNGTRLTVT.

This clone was picked up one time. The J gene is TRBJ1-6, the V gene TRBV28; no clear D gene. Looked up from germline, CDR1 is MDHEN and CDR2 is SYDVKM. V was cut by 8 bases and J by 6 bases, with 17 bases left in between. This CDR3 has 15 residues. Here the CDR3 reads CASQARLKRNSPLHF. The CDR3 nucleotides read TGTGCCAGCCAGGCGAGACTCAAACGTAATTCACCCCTCCACTTT. Filled out from reference TRBV28 and TRBJ1-6, the complete variable domain reads DVKVTQSSRYLVKRTGEKVFLECVQDMDHENMFWYRQDPGLGLRLIYFSYDVKMKEKGDIPEGYSVSREKKERFSLILESASTNQTSMYLCASQARLKRNSPLHFGNGTRLTVT.

V gene TRBV7-9 combines with J gene TRBJ2-5; D gene uncertain. The assigned J gene may be wrong: the sequence end matches TRBJ2-7 better. The CDR3 contains 12 residues. Germline lookup yields CDR1 SEHNR and CDR2 FQNEAQ (reference sequence). In DNA, the CDR3 is TGTGCCAGCGGACCCCCAGACTACGAGCAGTACTTC. Residues: CASGPPDYEQYF.

This clone was seen once. The J gene is TRBJ1-4, the V gene TRBV2, with 7 bases aligning to TRBD1. V was pared by 6 bases and J by 8 bases, with 9 bases of the junction left unmatched. Germline V gene data show CDR1 as SNHLY and CDR2 as FYNNEI. The CDR3 runs 14 residues. The CDR3: CASRGLRQGEKLFF. The DNA of the CDR3 is TGTGCCAGCAGGGGACTCAGACAGGGAGAAAAACTGTTTTTT.

The V call is TRBV9, the J call TRBJ1-1; D unresolved. The CDR3 totals 13 residues. Germline V gene sequence: CDR1 SGDLS, CDR2 YYNGEE. Trimming shortened V by 6 bases and J by 7 bases, and 16 bases separated the two germline ends. The CDR3, as DNA: TGTGCCAGCAACCGGCCGGGGAACCGTGAAGCTTTCTTT. Protein product: CASNRPGNREAFF.

The V gene is TRBV23-1, the J gene TRBJ1-5, with 7 bases identical to TRBD1. TRBV23-1 is treated as an ORF (open reading frame) with a function not yet certain. This CDR3 is 14 amino acids long. V trimming: 7 bases; J trimming: 10 bases; junction bases outside the gene matches: 13. In DNA, the CDR3 is TGCGCCAGCAAAATGGGACAGATAATCAGCCCCCAGCATTTT. Encoded protein: CASKMGQIISPQHF.

Only one count was recorded for this clone. The sample carries other DNA sequences with the same CDR3. The chain has TRBV5-1 and TRBJ2-7; perhaps TRBD2 as D (6 bases). The V end was cut by 2 bases, the J end by 1 base, with 10 bases between. Germline loops: CDR1 SGHRS, CDR2 YFSETQ. The CDR3 is made up of 14 amino acids. CDR3 bases: TGCGCCAGCAGCTTTGGGACTTCATCCTACGAGCAGTACTTC. Translating gives CASSFGTSSYEQYF.

The V and J genes are TRBV21-1 and TRBJ2-3; the table's D call TRBD2 went unverified against the DNA. TRBV21-1 is given as a pseudogene. The CDR3 length is 13 residues. The DNA for the CDR3 is TGTGCCAGCAGCAAAGGAGGGCCAGATACGCAGTATTTT. This encodes CASSKGGPDTQYF.

V is TRBV19 and J is TRBJ2-3; 8 bases map to TRBD2. Germline V gene lookup returns CDR1 LNHDA and CDR2 SQIVND (reference sequence). V dropped 1 base and J dropped 0; count of bases not matched to a gene: 0. This CDR3 is built from 15 residues. The DNA of the CDR3 is TGTGCCAGTAGTATAGTAGCGGGAAGCACAGATACGCAGTATTTT. Its protein is CASSIVAGSTDTQYF.

V and J are TRBV5-1 and TRBJ1-1, with D perhaps TRBD1 (6 bases). Trimming removed 2 bases from V and 4 bases from J, with 12 bases in between. This CDR3 contains 14 residues. CDR1 is SGHRS, CDR2 YFSETQ, per germline. The CDR3 DNA reads as TGCGCCAGCAGCTTTGAGGGGGTGGGCACTGAAGCTTTCTTT. It is translated as CASSFEGVGTEAFF.

The chain is built from TRBV7-9 and TRBJ2-6, with D unclear. Trimming took off 3 bases at V and 0 bases at J, with 6 bases between the two ends. Germline V gene sequence: CDR1 SEHNR, CDR2 FQNEAQ (reference sequence). The length of the CDR3 is 15 residues. CDR3 amino acids: CASSFSRSGANVLTF. The DNA for the CDR3 is TGTGCCAGCAGCTTTTCCCGCTCTGGGGCCAACGTCCTGACTTTC.